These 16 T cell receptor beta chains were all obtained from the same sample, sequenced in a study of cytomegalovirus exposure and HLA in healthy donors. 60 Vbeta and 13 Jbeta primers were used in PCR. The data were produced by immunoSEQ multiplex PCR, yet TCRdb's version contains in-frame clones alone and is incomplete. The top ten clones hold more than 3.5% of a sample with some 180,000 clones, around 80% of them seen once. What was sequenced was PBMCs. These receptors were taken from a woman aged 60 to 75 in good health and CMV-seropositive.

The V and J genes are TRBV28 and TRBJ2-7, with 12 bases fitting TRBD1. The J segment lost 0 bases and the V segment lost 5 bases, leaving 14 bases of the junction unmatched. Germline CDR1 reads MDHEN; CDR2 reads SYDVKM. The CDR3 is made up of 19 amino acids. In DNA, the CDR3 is TGTGCCAGCAGTGGTAGGCTGGGACAGGGGGCCCCGAGCTCCTACGAGCAGTACTTC. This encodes CASSGRLGQGAPSSYEQYF. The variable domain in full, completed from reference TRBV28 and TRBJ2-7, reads DVKVTQSSRYLVKRTGEKVFLECVQDMDHENMFWYRQDPGLGLRLIYFSYDVKMKEKGDIPEGYSVSREKKERFSLILESASTNQTSMYLCASSGRLGQGAPSSYEQYFGPGTRLTVT.

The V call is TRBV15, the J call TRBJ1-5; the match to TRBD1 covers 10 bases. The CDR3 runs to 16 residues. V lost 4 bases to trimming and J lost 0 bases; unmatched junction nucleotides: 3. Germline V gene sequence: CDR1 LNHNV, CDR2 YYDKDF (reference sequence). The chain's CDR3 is CATSTRDRGSNQPQHF. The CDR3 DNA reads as TGTGCCACCAGCACCCGGGACAGGGGTAGCAATCAGCCCCAGCATTTT.

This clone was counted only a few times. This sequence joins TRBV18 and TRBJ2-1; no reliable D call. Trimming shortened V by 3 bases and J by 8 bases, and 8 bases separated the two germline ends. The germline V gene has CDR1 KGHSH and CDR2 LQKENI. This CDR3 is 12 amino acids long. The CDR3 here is CASSPLIDEQFF. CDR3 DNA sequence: TGTGCCAGCTCACCTCTTATAGATGAGCAGTTCTTC.

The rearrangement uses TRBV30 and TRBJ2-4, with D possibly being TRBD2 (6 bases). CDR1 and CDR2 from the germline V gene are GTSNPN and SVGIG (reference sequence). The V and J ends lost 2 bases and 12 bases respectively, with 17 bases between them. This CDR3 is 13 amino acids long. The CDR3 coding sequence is TGTGCCTGGAGTCCAGCCCGGGAGCACAGTCAGTACTTC. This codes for CAWSPAREHSQYF.

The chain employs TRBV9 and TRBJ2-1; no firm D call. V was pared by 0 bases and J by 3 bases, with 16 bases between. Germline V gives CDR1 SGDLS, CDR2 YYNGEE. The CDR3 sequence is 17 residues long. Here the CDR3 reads CASSVGPLRRNYNEQFF. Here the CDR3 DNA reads TGTGCCAGCAGCGTAGGGCCCCTTCGGCGGAACTACAATGAGCAGTTCTTC.

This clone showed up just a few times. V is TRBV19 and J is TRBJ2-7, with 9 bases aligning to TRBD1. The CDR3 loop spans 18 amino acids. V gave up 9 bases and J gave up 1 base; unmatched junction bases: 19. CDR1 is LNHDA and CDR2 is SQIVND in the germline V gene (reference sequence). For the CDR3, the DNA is TGTGCCAGCTCACCCGGAACACTACCGGGACAGGGATCCTACGAGCAGTACTTC. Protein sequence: CASSPGTLPGQGSYEQYF.

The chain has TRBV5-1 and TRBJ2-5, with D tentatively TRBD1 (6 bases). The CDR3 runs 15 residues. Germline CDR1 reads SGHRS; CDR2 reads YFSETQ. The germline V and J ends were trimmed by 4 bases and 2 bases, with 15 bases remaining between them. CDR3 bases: TGCGCCAGCAGCGCCTCAGGGGCCCCTCAAGAGACCCAGTACTTC. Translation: CASSASGAPQETQYF. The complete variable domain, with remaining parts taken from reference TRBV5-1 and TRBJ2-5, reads KAGVTQTPRYLIKTRGQQVTLSCSPISGHRSVSWYQQTPGQGLQFLFEYFSETQRNKGNFPGRFSGRQFSNSRSEMNVSTLELGDSALYLCASSASGAPQETQYFGPGTRLLVL.

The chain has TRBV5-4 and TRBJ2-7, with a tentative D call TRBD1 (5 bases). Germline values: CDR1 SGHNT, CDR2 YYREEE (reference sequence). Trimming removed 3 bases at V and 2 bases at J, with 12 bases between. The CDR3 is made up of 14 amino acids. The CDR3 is CASSSGNKAYEQYF. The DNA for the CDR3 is TGTGCCAGCAGCTCAGGGAATAAGGCCTACGAGCAGTACTTC.

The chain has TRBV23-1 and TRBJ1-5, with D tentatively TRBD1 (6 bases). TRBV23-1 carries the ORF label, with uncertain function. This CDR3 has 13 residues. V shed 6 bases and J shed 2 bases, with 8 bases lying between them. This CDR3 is CASRQGCNQPQHF. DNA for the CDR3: TGCGCCAGCAGACAGGGATGCAATCAGCCCCAGCATTTT.

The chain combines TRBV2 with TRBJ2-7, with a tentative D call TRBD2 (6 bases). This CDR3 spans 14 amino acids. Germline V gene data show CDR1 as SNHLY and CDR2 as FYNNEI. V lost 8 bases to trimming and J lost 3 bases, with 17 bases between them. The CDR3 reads CASGNFGLNYEQYF. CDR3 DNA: TGTGCCAGCGGGAATTTTGGACTAAACTACGAGCAGTACTTC. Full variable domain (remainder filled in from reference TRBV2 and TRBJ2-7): EPEVTQTPSHQVTQMGQEVILRCVPISNHLYFYWYRQILGQKVEFLVSFYNNEISEKSEIFDDQFSVERPDGSNFTLKIRSTKLEDSAMYFCASGNFGLNYEQYFGPGTRLTVT.

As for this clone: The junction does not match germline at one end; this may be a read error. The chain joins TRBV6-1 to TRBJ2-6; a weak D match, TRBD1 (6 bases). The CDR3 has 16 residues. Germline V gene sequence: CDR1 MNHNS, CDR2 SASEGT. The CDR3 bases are TGTGCCAGCAGGGAACCTTTGGGGGCTGGGGCCAACGGCCTGACTTTC. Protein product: CASREPLGAGANGLTF.

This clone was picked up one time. The CDR3 region is CASSYSAGGYEQYF. The CDR3 region has the DNA TGTGCCAGCAGTTACTCTGCAGGGGGCTACGAGCAGTACTTC. The gene calls are TRBV6-6 and TRBJ2-7, with TRBD1 matching over 7 bases. After removal of 0 bases from V and 3 bases from J, the junction contained 2 bases not matched to a gene. Looked up from germline, CDR1 is MNHNY and CDR2 is SVGAGI (reference sequence). The length of the CDR3 is 14 residues.

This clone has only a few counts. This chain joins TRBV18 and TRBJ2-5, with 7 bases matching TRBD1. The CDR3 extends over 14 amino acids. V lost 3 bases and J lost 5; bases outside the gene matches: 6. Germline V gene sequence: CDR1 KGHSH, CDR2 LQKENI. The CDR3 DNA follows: TGTGCCAGCTCACCCATGGACAGGCGGGAGACCCAGTACTTC. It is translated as CASSPMDRRETQYF.

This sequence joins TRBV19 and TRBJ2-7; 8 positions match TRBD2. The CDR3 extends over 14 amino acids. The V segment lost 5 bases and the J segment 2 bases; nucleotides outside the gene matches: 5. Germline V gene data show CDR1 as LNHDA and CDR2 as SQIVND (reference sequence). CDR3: CASSQRGRPYEQYF. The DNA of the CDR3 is TGTGCCAGTAGTCAGCGGGGGCGACCCTACGAGCAGTACTTC.

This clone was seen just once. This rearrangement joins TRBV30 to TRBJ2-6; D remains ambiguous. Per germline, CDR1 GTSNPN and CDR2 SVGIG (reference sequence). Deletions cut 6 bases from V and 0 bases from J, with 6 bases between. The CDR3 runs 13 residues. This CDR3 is CACSSSGANVLTF. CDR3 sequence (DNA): TGTGCCTGCTCGAGCTCTGGGGCCAACGTCCTGACTTTC. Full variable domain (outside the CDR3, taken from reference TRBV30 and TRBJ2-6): SQTIHQWPATLVQPVGSPLSLECTVEGTSNPNLYWYRQAAGRGLQLLFYSVGIGQISSEVPQNLSASRPQDRQFILSSKKLLLSDSGFYLCACSSSGANVLTFGAGSRLTVL.

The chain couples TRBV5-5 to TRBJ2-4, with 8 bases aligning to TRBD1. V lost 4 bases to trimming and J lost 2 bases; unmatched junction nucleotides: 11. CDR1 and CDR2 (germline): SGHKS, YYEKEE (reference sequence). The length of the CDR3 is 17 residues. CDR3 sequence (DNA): TGTGCCAGCAGCCAGACCCTCCAGGGGGCAACCAAAAACATTCAGTACTTC. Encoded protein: CASSQTLQGATKNIQYF.